This T cell receptor (beta chain) appears in the sequencing data of a study of CD8 T cells in Susac syndrome. Germline CDR1 reads MNHEY; CDR2 reads SVGAGI. Trimming left V 6 bases short and J 6 bases short, with 9 bases between. The CDR3 covers 11 residues. An amount of RNA that ranged from roughly 0.5 to 1 ug was reverse transcribed with random hexamers. Across 54 Vbeta and 13 Jbeta, TCR beta CDR3 was amplified with immunoSEQ multiplex PCR. TCRdb fed the immunoSEQ multiplex PCR reads into MiXCR, producing one record per CDR3 protein. The data contain under 200,000 distinct CDR3 sequences, 85% to 95% of them singletons. Sequencing targeted TCR beta in blood CD8+ and CD4+ T cells.

This chain links TRBV6-5 with TRBJ2-7; D tentatively fits TRBD1 or TRBD2 (6 bases each). The sequenced sample consisted of CD8+ T cells from PBMCs. This clonotype was obtained from a human donor with multiple sclerosis. CDR3 sequence reads: CASRRGVEQYF. DNA for the CDR3: TGTGCCAGCAGGAGGGGGGTCGAGCAGTACTTC.